Following are 13 T cell receptor beta chains from one sample sequenced in a study of beta chain features in type 1 diabetes. The study reverse transcribed the entire isolated RNA, so it sequenced expressed TCRB transcripts. Assay: immunoSEQ multiplex PCR; the TCRdb copy retains only in-frame clones and omits some. This sample has roughly 170,000 clones, with roughly an eighth found just once. Sequencing used central memory CD4+ T cells from blood. Source of these receptors: a woman aged 18-29 years in good health.

This chain links TRBV28 with TRBJ2-5; no clear D gene. The CDR3 has 14 residues. Trimming stripped 8 bases from V and 4 bases from J, with 17 bases between. Germline V lookup: CDR1 MDHEN, CDR2 SYDVKM. Here the CDR3 DNA reads TGTGCCAGCCGCCACTGGCGGAACCGAGAGACCCAGTACTTC. It encodes CASRHWRNRETQYF. The variable domain in full, with the rest retrieved from reference TRBV28 and TRBJ2-5, is DVKVTQSSRYLVKRTGEKVFLECVQDMDHENMFWYRQDPGLGLRLIYFSYDVKMKEKGDIPEGYSVSREKKERFSLILESASTNQTSMYLCASRHWRNRETQYFGPGTRLLVL.

This clone has a handful of counts. The rearrangement joins TRBV5-1 to TRBJ2-5, with 10 nucleotides matching TRBD1. Germline V CDR1 and CDR2: SGHRS, YFSETQ. The J segment lost 4 bases and the V segment lost 0 bases, leaving 12 bases of the junction unmatched. The CDR3 contains 18 residues. In nucleotides, the CDR3 is TGCGCCAGCAGCTTGGTCCCTCCGGCCGGGACAGGGGCAGAGACCCAGTACTTC. It is translated as CASSLVPPAGTGAETQYF. The full variable domain, completed using reference TRBV5-1 and TRBJ2-5, is KAGVTQTPRYLIKTRGQQVTLSCSPISGHRSVSWYQQTPGQGLQFLFEYFSETQRNKGNFPGRFSGRQFSNSRSEMNVSTLELGDSALYLCASSLVPPAGTGAETQYFGPGTRLLVL.

This clone was counted between two and nine times. The chain couples TRBV29-1 to TRBJ1-4, with D possibly matching TRBD1 (5 bases). Per germline, CDR1 SQVTM and CDR2 ANQGSEA. Trimming took off 4 bases at V and 6 bases at J, with 18 bases between the two ends. The CDR3 is 15 amino acids. The chain's CDR3 is CSVGREEGFDEKLFF. The DNA for the CDR3 is TGCAGCGTTGGCAGGGAGGAGGGGTTCGATGAAAAACTGTTTTTT.

This clone was seen only a few times. CDR3 nucleotide sequence: TGTGCCAGCAGCGGGTTAACAGGACTACAAGAGACCCAGTACTTC. This sequence encodes CASSGLTGLQETQYF. V is TRBV5-4 and J is TRBJ2-5; perhaps TRBD2 as D (6 bases). Trimming left V 4 bases short and J 2 bases short, with 15 bases between. The CDR3 length is 15 residues. CDR1 is SGHNT, CDR2 YYREEE, per germline (reference sequence).

This clone was counted only a few times. Relative to the germline gene, one junction end is altered; a read error may explain this. The CDR3 region is CSAGGEEAQYF. CDR3 nucleotide sequence: TGCAGCGCCGGAGGGGAAGAGGCCCAGTACTTC. This chain joins TRBV29-1 and TRBJ2-5, with D tentatively TRBD2 (6 bases). Looked up from germline, CDR1 is SQVTM and CDR2 is ANQGSEA. The CDR3 consists of 11 residues.

This chain connects TRBV5-1 to TRBJ2-5; 8 bases map to TRBD1. Unmatched junction bases numbered 5, after V lost 2 bases and J lost 5 bases. Germline CDR1 and CDR2: SGHRS and YFSETQ. The length of the CDR3 is 14 residues. CDR3 loop: CASSFQGAGETQYF. The CDR3 DNA reads as TGCGCCAGCAGCTTCCAGGGGGCAGGGGAGACCCAGTACTTC. The whole variable domain, filled in from reference TRBV5-1 and TRBJ2-5, reads KAGVTQTPRYLIKTRGQQVTLSCSPISGHRSVSWYQQTPGQGLQFLFEYFSETQRNKGNFPGRFSGRQFSNSRSEMNVSTLELGDSALYLCASSFQGAGETQYFGPGTRLLVL.

This chain uses TRBV2 with TRBJ1-1; maybe TRBD1 (5 bases). The V gene lost 5 bases and the J gene lost 4 bases, with 14 bases spanning the gap. Looked up from germline, CDR1 is SNHLY and CDR2 is FYNNEI. The CDR3 consists of 14 residues. As DNA, the CDR3 is TGTGCCAGCAGTTCGGGACTACTATTCACTGAAGCTTTCTTT. Protein: CASSSGLLFTEAFF.

This clone has only a few counts. V usage is TRBV28 and J usage is TRBJ1-2; 8 bases are a match to TRBD1. CDR3 length: 13 residues. V was pared by 6 bases and J by 7 bases, with 7 bases of the junction left unmatched. The germline gives CDR1 MDHEN, CDR2 SYDVKM. CDR3 sequence (DNA): TGTGCCAGCAGGGGCAACAGGGGGGGTGGCTACACCTTC. This codes for CASRGNRGGGYTF.

V and J are TRBV6-5 and TRBJ2-5; D gene uncertain. Trimming left V 5 bases short and J 4 bases short, with 14 bases between. The CDR3 has 14 amino acids. The germline V gene has CDR1 MNHEY and CDR2 SVGAGI. In DNA form, the CDR3 reads TGTGCCAGCAGTAACGGAGCTCGGAGAGAGACCCAGTACTTC. Protein sequence: CASSNGARRETQYF.

This clone showed up just a few times. The chain carries TRBV29-1 and TRBJ1-2; TRBD1 might be the D (5 bases). V was trimmed by 6 bases and J by 10 bases, leaving 18 bases between them. Germline CDR1 reads SQVTM; CDR2 reads ANQGSEA. The CDR3 extends over 12 amino acids. Here the CDR3 reads CSVRGQTNDYTF. CDR3 nucleotides: TGCAGCGTCAGAGGACAAACTAACGACTACACCTTC.

The table lists this clone with a few counts. This chain connects TRBV9 to TRBJ1-2; TRBD1 aligns across 9 bases. CDR1 and CDR2 from the germline V gene are SGDLS and YYNGEE. CDR3 length: 16 amino acids. V dropped 0 bases and J dropped 8; count of bases not matched to a gene: 11. The CDR3: CASSVVDLGTGQGYTF. CDR3 in DNA: TGTGCCAGCAGCGTAGTTGATTTAGGGACAGGGCAGGGCTACACCTTC.

The chain has TRBV2 and TRBJ2-5, with TRBD1 identical over 11 bases. The J call may be incorrect, as the DNA end agrees better with TRBJ2-7. Germline-derived CDR1 and CDR2 are SNHLY and FYNNEI. The CDR3 contains 15 residues. CDR3: CASSLFIGTGGEQYF. CDR3 nucleotides: TGTGCCAGCAGCCTTTTTATCGGGACAGGGGGCGAGCAGTACTTC.

This clone was seen more than once but under ten times. CDR3 coding DNA: TGTGCCAGTAGTATCGGACGGGACTCCTACGAGCAGTACTTC. Amino acids: CASSIGRDSYEQYF. V gene TRBV19 combines with J gene TRBJ2-7; D perhaps matches TRBD2 (5 bases). Germline CDR1 is LNHDA and CDR2 is SQIVND (reference sequence). The CDR3 consists of 14 residues. With 3 bases removed from V and 0 bases from J, the gap between germline ends came to 9 bases.